This T cell receptor (beta chain) was obtained from a study of blood T cell repertoires in COVID-19 (dated by TCRdb to the early 2020s). For context, the study as a whole: Samples from collaborators originated in the United States, Italy and Spain and spanned both the acute and convalescent phases of COVID-19. The prospective study material was composed of cDNA or gDNA derived from T cells, B-cell-depleted T cells, or PBMCs. The dataset comprised deeply sampled blood TCRbeta repertoires from subjects exposed to, actively infected with, or recovered from COVID-19. The repertoires were released in a freely available public database intended as a resource for research on the immune response to SARS-CoV-2. The samples were drawn from the first 160 participants of the ongoing ImmuneRACE study and from under 1,500 subjects provided by 6 global collaborators. Nearly every sample came with metadata listing a de-identified subject ID, COVID-19 status, age in years and sex. Where available, HLA class I and class II types were taken from metadata supplied by the sample provider and were not determined by assay-based typing. Broader findings and caveats from the paper: The quantity of clinical and demographic metadata differed by source and by participant and was supplied without curation.

TCRbeta CDR3 regions were amplified from genomic DNA by means of the immunoSEQ Assay, a bias-controlled multiplex PCR. The authors processed their data as follows. Within the assay, amplification of reference gene primers was used to estimate how many nucleated cells each sample contained. To quantify the absolute abundance of each unique TCRbeta CDR3 rearrangement, sequence reads were collapsed and filtered. For each sample, productive Simpson clonality was calculated as the square root of Simpson's diversity index across productive rearrangements. TCRdb holds this immuneACCESS table with in-frame rearrangements only. Some clones are missing; in checked studies, unresolved V genes explain under half, and the rest has no known cause. That table supplies the V and J calls and clone size; D and trimming were determined from the DNA. Here the sample has hundreds of thousands of clones; 70% to 90% occur a single time. The top ten clones comprise around 4% of the sample.

In the prospective study, participants were roughly 18 to 89 years old, resided in fewer than 25 geographic areas of the United States, and were enrolled through a virtual design. To assign participants to cohorts, the prospective study relied on clinical history that participants themselves reported in a screening survey and a study questionnaire. Mobile phlebotomists in the prospective study collected whole blood, serum and a nasopharyngeal or oropharyngeal swab from every participant. Participants in the prospective study had the option to provide additional blood draws and questionnaires over a roughly two-month period. Prospective study blood samples were shipped either frozen or at room temperature before DNA extraction. The CDR3 starts with the cysteine, ends with the phenylalanine, and has 15 residues. Solely the CDR3 DNA is kept, with 45 bases framed from the first base. From the germline V gene, CDR1 is SGHDN and CDR2 is FVKESK. Trimming takes 3 bases off V and 4 bases off J; junction bases not matched to a gene: 6.

Points on this clone: It has no known antigen specificity. Base-call qualities are not available, and no considerably larger clone is one nucleotide away.

The sample was PBMCs or T cells enriched from blood (not recorded which). The V gene is TRBV14 and the J gene is TRBJ2-5; 9 of the junction bases match TRBD2. This clonotype was obtained from a woman in her thirties or forties with acute COVID-19. The CDR3 in this case is CASSHSGRVGETQYF. In nucleotides, the sequence is TGTGCCAGCAGCCATAGCGGGAGAGTCGGAGAGACCCAGTACTTC.